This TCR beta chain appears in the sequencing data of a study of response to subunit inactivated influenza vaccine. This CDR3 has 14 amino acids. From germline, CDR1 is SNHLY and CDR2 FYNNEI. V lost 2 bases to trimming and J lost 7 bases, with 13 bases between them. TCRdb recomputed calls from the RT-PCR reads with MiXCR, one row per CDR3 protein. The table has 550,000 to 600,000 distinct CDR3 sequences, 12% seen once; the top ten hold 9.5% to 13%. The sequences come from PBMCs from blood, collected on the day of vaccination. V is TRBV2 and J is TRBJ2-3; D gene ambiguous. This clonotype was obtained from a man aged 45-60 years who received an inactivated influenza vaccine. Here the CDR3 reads CASSEWWSEYTQYF. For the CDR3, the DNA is TGTGCCAGCAGTGAATGGTGGAGTGAGTATACGCAGTATTTT.